These 29 T cell receptor beta chains were all obtained from the same sample, sequenced in a study. Sequencing used immunoSEQ multiplex PCR; TCRdb keeps in-frame clones, though not all of them. The table lists approximately 53,000 clones, over 85% of them singletons. Sequenced input: PBMCs. These receptors were obtained from a man aged 40-49 years with rheumatoid arthritis.

This clone was seen only once. As DNA, the CDR3 is TGTGCCAGTAGTATTCTTACCAAGCAGAGGGCTCAGCCCCAGCATTTT. This codes for CASSILTKQRAQPQHF. This rearrangement joins TRBV19 to TRBJ1-5, with no clear D. Germline V CDR1 and CDR2: LNHDA, SQIVND (reference sequence). The length of the CDR3 is 16 residues. V lost 3 bases and J lost 6, with 18 bases in between.

The V call is TRBV30, the J call TRBJ2-5, with D tentatively TRBD2 (5 bases). Germline V gives CDR1 GTSNPN, CDR2 SVGIG (reference sequence). The CDR3 spans 15 residues. Trimming stripped 3 bases from V and 1 base from J, with 15 bases between. The CDR3 DNA reads TGTGCCTGGAGATCTGGACTTCTCCCCCAAGAGACCCAGTACTTC. Its translation is CAWRSGLLPQETQYF.

The chain recombines TRBV20-1 with TRBJ2-7; no clear D gene. The CDR3 has 10 residues. The germline V and J ends were trimmed by 7 bases and 1 base, with 5 bases remaining between them. Looked up from germline, CDR1 is DFQATT and CDR2 is SNEGSKA (reference sequence). CDR3 DNA: TGCAGTGTCGGTTCCTACGAGCAGTACTTC. It translates to CSVGSYEQYF.

This clone is a singleton in its sample. The chain combines TRBV7-9 with TRBJ1-1; no clear D gene. This CDR3 is built from 13 residues. The germline V gene encodes CDR1 SEHNR and CDR2 FQNEAQ (reference sequence). V was cut by 3 bases and J by 0 bases, with 5 bases left in between. CDR3 loop: CASSFDMNTEAFF. CDR3 coding DNA: TGTGCCAGCAGCTTTGATATGAACACTGAAGCTTTCTTT. The whole variable domain, filled in from reference TRBV7-9 and TRBJ1-1, reads DTGVSQNPRHKITKRGQNVTFRCDPISEHNRLYWYRQTLGQGPEFLTYFQNEAQLEKSRLLSDRFSAERPKGSFSTLEIQRTEQGDSAMYLCASSFDMNTEAFFGQGTRLTVV.

Comment on this clone: A junction boundary mismatches the germline segment, possibly from a read error. The chain recombines TRBV7-7 with TRBJ2-5, with TRBD1 as a possible D gene (6 bases). The CDR3 consists of 15 residues. From germline, CDR1 is SSHAT and CDR2 FNYEAQ (reference sequence). CDR3 amino acids: CASSPTGTTQETQYF. The CDR3 bases are TGTGCTAGCAGCCCGACCGGGACAACCCAAGAGACCCAGTACTTC.

The CDR3 reads CASSPGGQEDYGYTF. The CDR3, as DNA: TGTGCCAGCAGCCCGGGGGGGCAGGAGGACTATGGCTACACCTTC. V is TRBV13 and J is TRBJ1-2; D is perhaps TRBD1 (6 bases). The CDR3 has 15 amino acids. Germline lookup yields CDR1 PRHDT and CDR2 FYEKMQ (reference sequence). The ends were cut back, 5 bases at V and 3 bases at J, with 16 bases in the middle.

J is TRBJ2-7 and V is TRBV27, with D tentatively TRBD1 (5 bases). This CDR3 is built from 13 residues. Trimming left V 5 bases short and J 3 bases short, with 11 bases between. CDR1 is MNHEY and CDR2 is SMNVEV in the germline V gene (reference sequence). The CDR3 nucleotides are TGTGCCAGCAGTCCGGCCCAGGGCTACGAGCAGTACTTC. Its protein product is CASSPAQGYEQYF.

About this clone itself: Mismatch with germline at one junction end may stem from a read error. The chain combines TRBV7-7 with TRBJ1-1, with D possibly being TRBD1 (6 bases). The CDR3 is 18 residues long. Germline values: CDR1 SSHAT, CDR2 FNYEAQ (reference sequence). CDR3 nucleotide sequence: TGTGCTAGCAGCTTAGACCCCAGGACAGACCCGAGAGGCACTGAAGCTTTCTTT. It yields the protein CASSLDPRTDPRGTEAFF. The full variable domain, rest sourced from reference TRBV7-7 and TRBJ1-1, is GAGVSQSPRYKVTKRGQDVTLRCDPISSHATLYWYQQALGQGPEFLTYFNYEAQPDKSGLPSDRFSAERPEGSISTLTIQRTEQRDSAMYRCASSLDPRTDPRGTEAFFGQGTRLTVV.

This chain joins TRBV7-2 and TRBJ2-7, with TRBD1 matching over 7 bases. Per germline, CDR1 SGHTA and CDR2 FQGNSA. This CDR3 contains 15 residues. The ends lost 4 bases at V and 5 bases at J; junction bases unmatched: 11. Here the CDR3 reads CASSSVTGQRNEQYF. The CDR3 DNA reads as TGTGCCAGCAGCTCGGTGACAGGGCAACGAAACGAGCAGTACTTC. Together with reference TRBV7-2 and TRBJ2-7, the CDR3 gives the full variable domain: GAGVSQSPSNKVTEKGKDVELRCDPISGHTALYWYRQSLGQGLEFLIYFQGNSAPDKSGLPSDRFSAERTGGSVSTLTIQRTQQEDSAVYLCASSSVTGQRNEQYFGPGTRLTVT.

V and J are TRBV3-1 (or the pseudogene TRBV3-2) and TRBJ2-1; a possible D gene is TRBD1 (5 bases). The ends were cut back, 5 bases at V and 1 base at J, with 18 bases in the middle. Per the germline V gene, CDR1 is LGHDT and CDR2 is YNNKEL (reference sequence). CDR3 length: 17 residues. CDR3 bases: TGTGCCAGCAGCTATAGCCTTTCAGGGCGATCCTACAATGAGCAGTTCTTC. As protein: CASSYSLSGRSYNEQFF.

The CDR3 bases are TGTGCCAGCAGCTCGTCGGGGCGGGACACTGAAGCTTTCTTT. Its protein product is CASSSSGRDTEAFF. This chain links TRBV7-9 with TRBJ1-1; perhaps TRBD1 as D (5 bases). V lost 4 bases and J lost 3, with 12 bases in between. The CDR3 consists of 14 residues. CDR1 and CDR2 (germline): SEHNR, FQNEAQ (reference sequence).

CDR3 loop: CASSWPGGANEAFF. In nucleotides, the CDR3 is TGTGCCAGCAGCTGGCCAGGGGGCGCGAATGAAGCTTTCTTT. The J gene is TRBJ1-1, the V gene TRBV13; TRBD1 agrees at 8 bases. CDR1 and CDR2 from the germline V gene are PRHDT and FYEKMQ (reference sequence). V lost 4 bases and J lost 7; bases outside the gene matches: 8. The CDR3 has 14 residues.

The J gene is TRBJ2-2, the V gene TRBV7-8; D may be TRBD2 (6 bases). Trimming cost V 2 bases and J 0 bases, with 7 bases left between them. This CDR3 has 15 residues. The germline V gene encodes CDR1 SGHVS and CDR2 FQNEAQ. The CDR3 sequence: CASSLRTTNTGELFF. The CDR3 nucleotides are TGTGCCAGCAGCTTACGGACTACGAACACCGGGGAGCTGTTTTTT. The whole variable domain, remainder taken from reference TRBV7-8 and TRBJ2-2, is GAGVSQSPRYKVAKRGQDVALRCDPISGHVSLFWYQQALGQGPEFLTYFQNEAQLDKSGLPSDRFFAERPEGSVSTLKIQRTQQEDSAVYLCASSLRTTNTGELFFGEGSRLTVL.

The CDR3 DNA sequence: TGTGCCAGCAGCTTAGCCGGATATAATCAGCCCCAGCATTTT. Translating it yields CASSLAGYNQPQHF. The chain carries TRBV7-9 and TRBJ1-5; D is uncertain. This CDR3 spans 14 amino acids. The germline V gene has CDR1 SEHNR and CDR2 FQNEAQ (reference sequence). V lost 0 bases, J lost 4 bases, and 7 bases lay in between.

In this sample, this clone turned up a few times. The J gene is TRBJ1-4, the V gene TRBV7-9; D is unresolved. CDR3 length: 14 residues. Between the trimmed V and J ends, which lost 5 bases and 8 bases, there was a span of 15 bases. Germline CDR1 reads SEHNR; CDR2 reads FQNEAQ (reference sequence). The CDR3 bases are TGTGCCAGCAGCGGCGCAGTTCGTGGCGAAAAACTGTTTTTT. Protein sequence: CASSGAVRGEKLFF.

This sequence joins TRBV7-3 and TRBJ2-1, with 14 positions matching TRBD2. Trimming took 4 bases from V and 3 from J; bases not matched to a gene: 2. Germline V CDR1 and CDR2: SGHTA, FQGTGA. The length of the CDR3 is 16 residues. CDR3 amino acids: CASSSGTSGGYNEQFF. As DNA, the CDR3 is TGTGCCAGCAGCTCGGGGACTAGCGGGGGCTACAATGAGCAGTTCTTC.

The CDR3 spells CASSPPGQGIYNEQFF. The CDR3, as DNA: TGTGCCAGCTCACCACCGGGACAGGGTATCTACAATGAGCAGTTCTTC. The gene calls are TRBV18 and TRBJ2-1; TRBD1 aligns across 9 bases. This CDR3 comprises 16 residues. V gave up 0 bases and J gave up 3 bases; unmatched junction bases: 3. Per the germline V gene, CDR1 is KGHSH and CDR2 is LQKENI.

The V and J genes are TRBV9 and TRBJ1-3; possible D gene TRBD1, 6 bases. V shed 4 bases and J shed 2 bases, with 10 bases lying between them. This CDR3 region has 14 residues. Germline V gives CDR1 SGDLS, CDR2 YYNGEE. CDR3 sequence (DNA): TGTGCCAGCAGCCCTAACAGGGCTGGAAACACCATATATTTT. Its translation is CASSPNRAGNTIYF.

The chain employs TRBV25-1 and TRBJ2-7; 8 bases align to TRBD1. With 5 bases clipped from V and 2 bases from J, the junction kept 8 bases outside the gene matches. CDR3 size: 15 residues. Germline V gene sequence: CDR1 MGHDK, CDR2 SYGVNS. The CDR3 sequence is CASSTTGGLTYEQYF. CDR3 bases: TGTGCCAGCAGTACCACAGGGGGACTTACCTACGAGCAGTACTTC.

The rearrangement uses TRBV20-1 and TRBJ2-5; 7 positions match TRBD2. CDR1 is DFQATT, CDR2 SNEGSKA, per germline (reference sequence). Trimming removed 3 bases from V and 5 bases from J; junction bases left unmatched: 9. This CDR3 region has 14 residues. As DNA, the CDR3 is TGCAGTGCTAGTACGCTCCTGGGGGGGGAGACCCAGTACTTC. Translation: CSASTLLGGETQYF.

In DNA form, the CDR3 reads TGTGCCAGCAGTCCCCGTTCCTATAGCAATCAGCCCCAGCATTTT. It yields the protein CASSPRSYSNQPQHF. The rearrangement joins TRBV27 to TRBJ1-5; unclear D gene. CDR1 and CDR2 from the germline V gene are MNHEY and SMNVEV (reference sequence). The V end lost 5 bases, the J end lost 0 bases, and 11 bases lay between the germline ends. The length of the CDR3 is 15 residues.

This rearrangement joins TRBV2 to TRBJ1-5, with a tentative D call TRBD1 (5 bases). V lost 6 bases to trimming and J lost 7 bases, with 10 bases between them. Germline loops: CDR1 SNHLY, CDR2 FYNNEI. There are 12 residues in the CDR3. The CDR3, as DNA: TGTGCCAGCAGCCTCTCAGGGCAGCCCCAGCATTTT. Its translation: CASSLSGQPQHF.

V gene TRBV18 combines with J gene TRBJ2-5; maybe TRBD1 (6 bases). Trimming took off 2 bases at V and 2 bases at J, with 15 bases between the two ends. The CDR3 length is 16 residues. Germline V lookup: CDR1 KGHSH, CDR2 LQKENI. The CDR3 region has the DNA TGTGCCAGCTCACCAATCCTTCAGGGGCCTCAAGAGACCCAGTACTTC. This gives the protein CASSPILQGPQETQYF.

This chain links TRBV4-1 with TRBJ2-5; D perhaps matches TRBD2 (6 bases). CDR1 is MGHRA and CDR2 is YSYEKL in the germline V gene. The CDR3 has 13 residues. V was cut by 3 bases and J by 2 bases, with 7 bases left in between. CDR3 DNA: TGCGCCAGCAGCCAGGGACTTCAAGAGACCCAGTACTTC. Amino acids: CASSQGLQETQYF.

The chain links TRBV3-1 (or the pseudogene TRBV3-2) to TRBJ2-7, with 10 bases that match TRBD2. CDR1 and CDR2 from the germline V gene are LGHDT and YNNKEL (reference sequence). V was pared by 2 bases and J by 5 bases, with 6 bases of the junction left unmatched. The CDR3 has 15 residues. The DNA for the CDR3 is TGTGCCAGCAGCCAAAAAGCGGGGGGGATGAACGAGCAGTACTTC. Translated: CASSQKAGGMNEQYF.

The V gene is TRBV24-1, the J gene TRBJ2-3; the D gene is possibly TRBD2 (6 bases). V lost 3 bases, J lost 8 bases, and 26 bases lay in between. The CDR3 is 18 amino acids. CDR1 KGHDR and CDR2 SFDVKD come from the germline V gene. The CDR3 bases are TGTGCCACCAGTGATCGAGGGGCGGGACCGGGACCCCCGGGTACGCAGTATTTT. Amino acid sequence: CATSDRGAGPGPPGTQYF.

This clone showed up just once. The chain combines TRBV5-1 with TRBJ2-7; 13 nucleotides match TRBD2. The junction had 1 base not matched to a gene; V was cut back by 4 bases and J by 0 bases. This CDR3 spans 15 amino acids. Germline CDR1 is SGHRS and CDR2 is YFSETQ. CDR3 loop: CASSGTSGVSYEQYF. As DNA, the CDR3 is TGCGCCAGCAGCGGGACTAGCGGGGTCTCCTACGAGCAGTACTTC. The complete variable domain, with remaining parts taken from reference TRBV5-1 and TRBJ2-7, reads KAGVTQTPRYLIKTRGQQVTLSCSPISGHRSVSWYQQTPGQGLQFLFEYFSETQRNKGNFPGRFSGRQFSNSRSEMNVSTLELGDSALYLCASSGTSGVSYEQYFGPGTRLTVT.

This clone came up a few times. The chain uses TRBV4-2 and TRBJ1-3; D gene uncertain. Germline V CDR1 and CDR2: LGHNA, YNFKEQ. Trimming left V 1 base short and J 0 bases short, with 7 bases between. The CDR3 has 15 residues. The CDR3 loop reads CASSQASSSGNTIYF. In DNA, the CDR3 is TGTGCCAGCAGCCAAGCCAGCAGCTCTGGAAACACCATATATTTT.

The CDR3 is CATSDERGLKNEQFF. DNA for the CDR3: TGTGCCACCAGCGACGAACGGGGCCTTAAGAATGAGCAGTTCTTC. The chain has TRBV24-1 and TRBJ2-1, with D perhaps given as TRBD1 or TRBD2 (5 bases each). Trimming shortened V by 7 bases and J by 7 bases, and 19 bases separated the two germline ends. There are 15 residues in the CDR3. The germline V gene has CDR1 KGHDR and CDR2 SFDVKD.